These T cell receptor beta chains were read from a single sample in a study of post-analysis software for immune sequencing data. MiXCR, applied by TCRdb to the PCR reads, yields one record per CDR3 protein. Of a few hundred thousand distinct CDR3 sequences listed, around 37% are singletons. The sample comprised blood. The receptors were sampled from a girl aged 10-17 years with multiple sclerosis. CDR3s include the opening cysteine and the closing phenylalanine or tryptophan. A D gene is named only where the DNA matches it firmly. Clone sizes are given selectively: once, few, many, or a class where the clone is expanded.

j_gene: TRBJ1-2
d_gene: NA
abundance: few
v_gene: TRBV5-4
CDR3nt: TGTGCCAGCAGCTTGGAGGAGCATGGCTACACCTTC
CDR3aa: CASSLEEHGYTF

j_gene: TRBJ2-1
d_gene: NA
abundance: few
v_gene: TRBV11-3
CDR3nt: TGTGCCAGCAGCTCCGGTCAGAATGAGCAGTTCTTC
CDR3aa: CASSSGQNEQFF

j_gene: TRBJ1-5
d_gene: NA
abundance: NA
v_gene: TRBV12-3/TRBV12-4
CDR3nt: TGTGCCAGCAGTTTACAGGGGTATAGCAATCAGCCCCAGCATTTT
CDR3aa: CASSLQGYSNQPQHF

j_gene: TRBJ2-1
d_gene: NA
abundance: few
v_gene: TRBV7-9
CDR3nt: TGTGCCAGCAGCATAGCGGACCCCTACAATGAGCAGTTCTTC
CDR3aa: CASSIADPYNEQFF

j_gene: TRBJ2-1
d_gene: TRBD2
abundance: NA
v_gene: TRBV28
CDR3nt: TGTGCCAGCAGTTTGCGACTAGCTTCCTACAATGAGCAGTTCTTC
CDR3aa: CASSLRLASYNEQFF

j_gene: TRBJ2-5
d_gene: NA
abundance: NA
v_gene: TRBV7-6
CDR3nt: TGTGCCAGCAGCTTACACCCTGGAGTGGGGCAAGAGACCCAGTACTTC
CDR3aa: CASSLHPGVGQETQYF

j_gene: TRBJ2-7
d_gene: NA
abundance: few
v_gene: TRBV10-3
CDR3nt: TGTGCCATCAGTGACTCTGGGGCCCCGATACCTTACGAGCAGTACTTC
CDR3aa: CAISDSGAPIPYEQYF

j_gene: TRBJ1-1
d_gene: NA
abundance: NA
v_gene: TRBV11-2
CDR3nt: TGTGCCAGCAGCTTCAGAGGGGCTCCGGCAGTGGGTACTGAAGCTTTCTTT
CDR3aa: CASSFRGAPAVGTEAFF

j_gene: TRBJ1-2
d_gene: NA
abundance: NA
v_gene: TRBV10-2
CDR3nt: TGCGCCAGCAGAAGTTCCGGGAGGCTTGCTAACTATGGCTACACCTTC
CDR3aa: CASRSSGRLANYGYTF

j_gene: TRBJ1-4
d_gene: NA
abundance: few
v_gene: TRBV7-9
CDR3nt: TGTGCCAGCAGCCGTTATTCGATGGGGGAGAAACTGTTTTTT
CDR3aa: CASSRYSMGEKLFF

j_gene: TRBJ2-7
d_gene: TRBD1
abundance: few
v_gene: TRBV13
CDR3nt: TGTGCCAGCAGCCCCAGGACAGGGCCCATCCAAGACTACGAGCAGTACTTC
CDR3aa: CASSPRTGPIQDYEQYF

j_gene: TRBJ2-1
d_gene: NA
abundance: NA
v_gene: TRBV25-1
CDR3nt: TGTGCCAGCAGTGAATTACTGGGCAGAGGGAATGAGCAGTTCTTC
CDR3aa: CASSELLGRGNEQFF

j_gene: TRBJ2-5
d_gene: TRBD1
abundance: few
v_gene: TRBV5-1
CDR3nt: TGCGCCAGCAGCTGGCCCGACAGGGGGCATGGGGAGACCCAGTACTTC
CDR3aa: CASSWPDRGHGETQYF

j_gene: TRBJ1-1
d_gene: NA
abundance: NA
v_gene: TRBV19
CDR3nt: TGTGCCAGTAGGGCTACAAGAAGCACTGAAGCTTTCTTT
CDR3aa: CASRATRSTEAFF

j_gene: TRBJ1-2
d_gene: TRBD1
abundance: NA
v_gene: TRBV29-1
CDR3nt: TGCAGCGTTCTCCTACAGGGGGCGGGCGGCTACACCTTC
CDR3aa: CSVLLQGAGGYTF

j_gene: TRBJ2-5
d_gene: NA
abundance: few
v_gene: TRBV24-1
CDR3nt: TGTGCCACCAGTGATTGGCGGGAAGAGACCCAGTACTTC
CDR3aa: CATSDWREETQYF

j_gene: TRBJ2-7
d_gene: NA
abundance: NA
v_gene: TRBV6-4
CDR3nt: TGTGCCAGCAGTGACTCTCCCCCCGACTCGTTCTACGAGCAGTACTTC
CDR3aa: CASSDSPPDSFYEQYF

j_gene: TRBJ2-7
d_gene: TRBD2
abundance: few
v_gene: TRBV5-1
CDR3nt: TGCGCCAGCAGCTTGGCCAGACTAGCGGGGACCTACGAGCAGTACTTC
CDR3aa: CASSLARLAGTYEQYF

j_gene: TRBJ1-5
d_gene: NA
abundance: NA
v_gene: TRBV7-8
CDR3nt: TGTGCCAGCAGTACGACATACGGGACAAATCAGCCCCAGCATTTT
CDR3aa: CASSTTYGTNQPQHF

j_gene: TRBJ2-7
d_gene: TRBD2
abundance: few
v_gene: TRBV7-8
CDR3nt: TGTGCCAGCAGCTTAAGGTCTAGCGGGGGATACGAGCAGTACTTC
CDR3aa: CASSLRSSGGYEQYF

j_gene: TRBJ2-7
d_gene: NA
abundance: NA
v_gene: TRBV29-1
CDR3nt: TGCAGCGTTACGGGTCACCTAGACTACGAGCAGTACTTC
CDR3aa: CSVTGHLDYEQYF

j_gene: TRBJ2-7
d_gene: TRBD1
abundance: NA
v_gene: TRBV2
CDR3nt: TGTGCCAGCAGACAGGGGCGCGCAGGGATGTCTTACGAGCAGTACTTC
CDR3aa: CASRQGRAGMSYEQYF

j_gene: TRBJ2-5
d_gene: TRBD1
abundance: once
v_gene: TRBV12-3/TRBV12-4
CDR3nt: TGTGCCAGCAGTTACGAGACAGGGGCGAGGGAGACCCAGTACTTC
CDR3aa: CASSYETGARETQYF

j_gene: TRBJ2-1
d_gene: TRBD2
abundance: NA
v_gene: TRBV20-1
CDR3nt: TGCAGTGCTATTTCTCCGGCGGGGGGGCTAAATGAGCAGTTCTTC
CDR3aa: CSAISPAGGLNEQFF

j_gene: TRBJ2-2
d_gene: NA
abundance: NA
v_gene: TRBV15
CDR3nt: TGTGCCACCAGGGGGGGGCGGAGGGACACCGGGGAGCTGTTTTTT
CDR3aa: CATRGGRRDTGELFF

j_gene: TRBJ2-5
d_gene: NA
abundance: NA
v_gene: TRBV7-9
CDR3nt: TGTGCCAGCAGCTTCGAAGGTCAAGAGACCCAGTACTTC
CDR3aa: CASSFEGQETQYF

j_gene: TRBJ2-7
d_gene: NA
abundance: NA
v_gene: TRBV28
CDR3nt: TGTGCCAGCAGTTCCCTGGGGGCCGAGCAGTACTTC
CDR3aa: CASSSLGAEQYF

j_gene: TRBJ2-4
d_gene: TRBD1
abundance: NA
v_gene: TRBV19
CDR3nt: TGTGCCAGTAGTGAAGGGGGCGGAAACATTCAGTACTTC
CDR3aa: CASSEGGGNIQYF

j_gene: TRBJ2-5
d_gene: NA
abundance: NA
v_gene: TRBV7-2
CDR3nt: TGTGCCAGCAGCTTTTCCGAAGGGGGGGTAGAAGGAGAGACCCAGTACTTC
CDR3aa: CASSFSEGGVEGETQYF

j_gene: TRBJ2-7
d_gene: NA
abundance: NA
v_gene: TRBV18
CDR3nt: TGTGCCAGCTCACCACGGCAGCATTTCTCCTACGAGCAGTACTTC
CDR3aa: CASSPRQHFSYEQYF

j_gene: TRBJ2-1
d_gene: TRBD1
abundance: NA
v_gene: TRBV2
CDR3nt: TGTGCCAGCAGTGAAAATGGACAGGCCTACAATGAGCAGTTCTTC
CDR3aa: CASSENGQAYNEQFF

j_gene: TRBJ2-4
d_gene: TRBD2
abundance: NA
v_gene: TRBV20-1
CDR3nt: TGCAGTGCTAGGAACCCCAGCGGGGCCATCAAAAACATTCAGTACTTC
CDR3aa: CSARNPSGAIKNIQYF

j_gene: TRBJ2-3
d_gene: NA
abundance: few
v_gene: TRBV12-3/TRBV12-4
CDR3nt: TGTGCCAGCAGTTTTGGCGGGCCCTACGCAGATACGCAGTATTTT
CDR3aa: CASSFGGPYADTQYF

j_gene: TRBJ1-1
d_gene: TRBD1
abundance: NA
v_gene: TRBV4-2
CDR3nt: TGTGCCAGCAGCCAAATCCCCAGGGGGGACAATGGAAGGGTTAACACTGAAGCTTTCTTT
CDR3aa: CASSQIPRGDNGRVNTEAFF

j_gene: TRBJ2-7
d_gene: NA
abundance: few
v_gene: TRBV29-1
CDR3nt: TGCAGCGTTGATCAGGGCCCCTACGAGCAGTACTTC
CDR3aa: CSVDQGPYEQYF

j_gene: TRBJ2-1
d_gene: NA
abundance: NA
v_gene: TRBV15
CDR3nt: TGTGCCACCAGCAGTCATACCACGGGGATCTACAATGAACAGTTCTTC
CDR3aa: CATSSHTTGIYNEQFF

j_gene: TRBJ1-5
d_gene: TRBD1
abundance: NA
v_gene: TRBV6-2/TRBV6-3
CDR3nt: TGTGCCAGCAGTCCGATTGGGACAGTAAATAATCAGCCCCAGCATTTT
CDR3aa: CASSPIGTVNNQPQHF

j_gene: TRBJ2-3
d_gene: NA
abundance: NA
v_gene: TRBV29-1
CDR3nt: TGCAGCGTTGGCCCCCTACGGGCCCACTCTAGCACAGATACGCAGTATTTT
CDR3aa: CSVGPLRAHSSTDTQYF

j_gene: TRBJ2-3
d_gene: NA
abundance: NA
v_gene: TRBV7-8
CDR3nt: TGTGCCGGCGGGGACGGGGGGCTTGGAGATACGCAGTATTTT
CDR3aa: CAGGDGGLGDTQYF

j_gene: TRBJ1-6
d_gene: NA
abundance: NA
v_gene: TRBV25-1
CDR3nt: TGTGCCAGCAGTGTGGGTCTTGAGCTCCTGGATAATTCACCCCTCCACTTT
CDR3aa: CASSVGLELLDNSPLHF

j_gene: TRBJ2-5
d_gene: NA
abundance: NA
v_gene: TRBV3-1
CDR3nt: TGTGCCAGTAGCCCCCCTACTGGCGTAGAGACCCAGTACTTC
CDR3aa: CASSPPTGVETQYF

j_gene: TRBJ1-1
d_gene: NA
abundance: NA
v_gene: TRBV7-9
CDR3nt: TGTGCCAGCAGCCCCAGATCGGGCGTCACTGAAGCTTTCTTT
CDR3aa: CASSPRSGVTEAFF

j_gene: TRBJ2-3
d_gene: NA
abundance: few
v_gene: TRBV10-3
CDR3nt: TGTGCCATCAGTAGTACAGATAGCACAGATACGCAGTATTTT
CDR3aa: CAISSTDSTDTQYF

j_gene: TRBJ2-7
d_gene: NA
abundance: NA
v_gene: TRBV29-1
CDR3nt: TGCAGCGTTGAGCCAGGGAACTACAATGAGCAGTACTTC
CDR3aa: CSVEPGNYNEQYF

j_gene: TRBJ1-1
d_gene: TRBD1
abundance: NA
v_gene: TRBV29-1
CDR3nt: TGCAGTGAGTATCCACAGGGGGCGAGGACTGAAGCTTTCTTT
CDR3aa: CSEYPQGARTEAFF

j_gene: TRBJ1-4
d_gene: NA
abundance: few
v_gene: TRBV12-3/TRBV12-4
CDR3nt: TGTGCCAGCCGGGGAATTTATAATGAAAAACTGTTTTTT
CDR3aa: CASRGIYNEKLFF

j_gene: TRBJ2-3
d_gene: TRBD2
abundance: NA
v_gene: TRBV20-1
CDR3nt: TGCAGTGCTAGCCTGGCGGGGGGGAAGCAGTATTTT
CDR3aa: CSASLAGGKQYF

j_gene: TRBJ1-1
d_gene: NA
abundance: NA
v_gene: TRBV6-5
CDR3nt: TGTGCCAGCAGCCCCGGGGGGGGAAGGAACACTGAAGCTTTCTTT
CDR3aa: CASSPGGGRNTEAFF

j_gene: TRBJ2-7
d_gene: NA
abundance: few
v_gene: TRBV27
CDR3nt: TGTGCCAGGTTAGTCCACGAGCAGTACTTC
CDR3aa: CARLVHEQYF

j_gene: TRBJ1-1
d_gene: TRBD1
abundance: NA
v_gene: TRBV6-6
CDR3nt: TGTGCCAGCAGCGACAGGGGGCTTAATGAAGCTTTCTTT
CDR3aa: CASSDRGLNEAFF

j_gene: TRBJ1-5
d_gene: NA
abundance: NA
v_gene: TRBV28
CDR3nt: TGTGCCAGCAGGCTCCCAGGTGGCGATCAGCCCCAGCATTTT
CDR3aa: CASRLPGGDQPQHF

j_gene: TRBJ1-1
d_gene: NA
abundance: many
v_gene: TRBV6-5
CDR3nt: TGTGCCAGCAGTGGGACCTGGGACACTGAAGCTTTCTTT
CDR3aa: CASSGTWDTEAFF

j_gene: TRBJ2-7
d_gene: NA
abundance: NA
v_gene: TRBV7-9
CDR3nt: TGTGCCAGCAGCTTAGCTCCGGGCCTCCCCTACGAGCAGTACTTC
CDR3aa: CASSLAPGLPYEQYF

j_gene: TRBJ1-5
d_gene: TRBD1
abundance: NA
v_gene: TRBV7-2
CDR3nt: TGTGCCAGCAGGGGACAGGGTGGTCAGCCCCAGCATTTT
CDR3aa: CASRGQGGQPQHF

j_gene: TRBJ2-5
d_gene: TRBD1
abundance: few
v_gene: TRBV12-3/TRBV12-4
CDR3nt: TGTGCCAGCAGGAACGGACAGGGCTCTCAAGAGACCCAGTACTTC
CDR3aa: CASRNGQGSQETQYF

j_gene: TRBJ1-2
d_gene: TRBD1
abundance: NA
v_gene: TRBV5-1
CDR3nt: TGCGCCAGCAGCTCGGACAGGGGATCAGGTGGCTACACCTTC
CDR3aa: CASSSDRGSGGYTF

j_gene: TRBJ2-2
d_gene: TRBD1
abundance: NA
v_gene: TRBV27
CDR3nt: TGTGCCAGTAGGGGGACAGTGAACACCGGGGAGCTGTTTTTT
CDR3aa: CASRGTVNTGELFF